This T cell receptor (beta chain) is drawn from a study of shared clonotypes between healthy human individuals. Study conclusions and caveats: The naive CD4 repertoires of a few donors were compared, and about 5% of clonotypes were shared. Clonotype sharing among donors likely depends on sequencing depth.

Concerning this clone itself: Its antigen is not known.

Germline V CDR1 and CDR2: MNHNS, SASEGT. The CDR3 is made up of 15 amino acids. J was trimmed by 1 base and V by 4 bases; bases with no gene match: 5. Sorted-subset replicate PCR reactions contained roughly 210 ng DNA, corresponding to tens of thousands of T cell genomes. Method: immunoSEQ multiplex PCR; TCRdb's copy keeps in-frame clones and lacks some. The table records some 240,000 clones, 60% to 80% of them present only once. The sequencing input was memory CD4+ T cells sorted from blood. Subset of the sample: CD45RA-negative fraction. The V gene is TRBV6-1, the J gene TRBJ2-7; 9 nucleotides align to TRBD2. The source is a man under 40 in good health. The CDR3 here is CASSVSTSGSYEQYF. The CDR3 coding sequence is TGTGCCAGCAGTGTTTCGACTAGCGGATCCTACGAGCAGTACTTC.